The T cell receptor (beta chain) described here comes from a study of multiple sclerosis patients with progressive multifocal leukoencephalopathy. Trimming took off 0 bases at V and 6 bases at J, with 4 bases between the two ends. This CDR3 comprises 12 residues. The germline V gene encodes CDR1 SGHRS and CDR2 YFSETQ. Generated by immunoSEQ multiplex PCR, the TCRdb table keeps only in-frame clones and is missing some. The data contain about 30,000 clones, around 85% of them singletons. In regard to this clone: Its antigen remains unknown.

Whole-study results and caveats: Preferential TRBV-TRBJ pairings or common gene usage were not detected at PML.

The time point denotes: time of PML onset. PML in natalizumab-treated patients developed after between roughly 15 and 56 months of natalizumab therapy. The material was PBMCs, obtained from a patient treated with natalizumab. The sequence came from a woman aged 25 to 39 with progressive multifocal leukoencephalopathy. The rearrangement uses TRBV5-1 and TRBJ2-1; D not certain. The CDR3 region is CASSLVANEQFF. CDR3 in DNA: TGCGCCAGCAGCTTGGTTGCCAATGAGCAGTTCTTC.